One and the same sample provided the 5 T cell receptor beta chains below, sequenced in a study of blood T cells in healthy people across ages. The use of a sample-barcoded 5' primer and a J-beta primer mix characterized a second PCR of about 7 to 12 cycles. TCRdb itself ran the 5' RACE reads through MiXCR, one entry per CDR3 protein. The sample holds around 780,000 distinct CDR3 sequences, 25% to 30% seen once. These same data were also listed under a study on T cells of mothers and their children.

Sequencing was performed on blood. All receptors come from a boy younger than 18 in good health.

The genes are TRBV6-5 and TRBJ1-3, with D possibly TRBD1 on 5 matching bases. Trimming took 2 bases from V and 0 from J, leaving 23 bases between them. Germline V gene sequence: CDR1 MNHEY, CDR2 SVGAGI. This CDR3 is built from 20 residues. CDR3 in amino acids: CASSYKGSLGLPGSGNTIYF. Here the CDR3 DNA reads TGTGCCAGCAGTTACAAGGGATCCTTGGGACTGCCTGGCTCTGGAAACACCATATATTTT.

This clonotype was seen a few times. The rearrangement joins TRBV3-1 to TRBJ2-5, with D possibly being TRBD1 (6 bases). With 5 bases removed from V and 7 bases from J, the gap between germline ends came to 23 bases. The CDR3 has 16 residues. The germline CDR1 and CDR2 sequences are LGHDT and YNNKEL (reference sequence). The CDR3 DNA is TGTGCCAGCAGCATACCACCCCCAGGGGTTGACGGGACCCAGTACTTC. Its protein is CASSIPPPGVDGTQYF.

The chain joins TRBV6-1 to TRBJ2-2, with 8 bases aligning to TRBD2. V shed 5 bases, J shed 0 bases, and the junction held 5 bases outside the gene matches. The CDR3 has 16 amino acids. The germline V gene encodes CDR1 MNHNS and CDR2 SASEGT. In DNA form, the CDR3 reads TGTGCCAGCAGTCCCCGGGGGGGAGCGAACACCGGGGAGCTGTTTTTT. Translation: CASSPRGGANTGELFF.

Of note for this clonotype: A read error may be the cause here, since a much bigger clone is one base away. The chain employs TRBV7-8 and TRBJ1-1; 9 nucleotides match TRBD1. Germline V lookup: CDR1 SGHVS, CDR2 FQNEAQ. This CDR3 is 17 amino acids long. CDR3: CAGSFGTGSFMNTEAFF. As DNA, the CDR3 is TGTGCCGGCAGCTTTGGGACAGGGAGTTTCATGAACACTGAAGCTTTCTTT.

The chain combines TRBV27 with TRBJ1-4; tentatively, D is TRBD1 (6 bases). The CDR3 sequence is 15 residues long. Germline V gives CDR1 MNHEY, CDR2 SMNVEV (reference sequence). Trimming removed 5 bases from V and 5 bases from J, with 15 bases in between. CDR3 bases: TGTGCCAGCAGTAAAACAGGGTACCGAAATGAAAAACTGTTTTTT. Amino acids: CASSKTGYRNEKLFF.